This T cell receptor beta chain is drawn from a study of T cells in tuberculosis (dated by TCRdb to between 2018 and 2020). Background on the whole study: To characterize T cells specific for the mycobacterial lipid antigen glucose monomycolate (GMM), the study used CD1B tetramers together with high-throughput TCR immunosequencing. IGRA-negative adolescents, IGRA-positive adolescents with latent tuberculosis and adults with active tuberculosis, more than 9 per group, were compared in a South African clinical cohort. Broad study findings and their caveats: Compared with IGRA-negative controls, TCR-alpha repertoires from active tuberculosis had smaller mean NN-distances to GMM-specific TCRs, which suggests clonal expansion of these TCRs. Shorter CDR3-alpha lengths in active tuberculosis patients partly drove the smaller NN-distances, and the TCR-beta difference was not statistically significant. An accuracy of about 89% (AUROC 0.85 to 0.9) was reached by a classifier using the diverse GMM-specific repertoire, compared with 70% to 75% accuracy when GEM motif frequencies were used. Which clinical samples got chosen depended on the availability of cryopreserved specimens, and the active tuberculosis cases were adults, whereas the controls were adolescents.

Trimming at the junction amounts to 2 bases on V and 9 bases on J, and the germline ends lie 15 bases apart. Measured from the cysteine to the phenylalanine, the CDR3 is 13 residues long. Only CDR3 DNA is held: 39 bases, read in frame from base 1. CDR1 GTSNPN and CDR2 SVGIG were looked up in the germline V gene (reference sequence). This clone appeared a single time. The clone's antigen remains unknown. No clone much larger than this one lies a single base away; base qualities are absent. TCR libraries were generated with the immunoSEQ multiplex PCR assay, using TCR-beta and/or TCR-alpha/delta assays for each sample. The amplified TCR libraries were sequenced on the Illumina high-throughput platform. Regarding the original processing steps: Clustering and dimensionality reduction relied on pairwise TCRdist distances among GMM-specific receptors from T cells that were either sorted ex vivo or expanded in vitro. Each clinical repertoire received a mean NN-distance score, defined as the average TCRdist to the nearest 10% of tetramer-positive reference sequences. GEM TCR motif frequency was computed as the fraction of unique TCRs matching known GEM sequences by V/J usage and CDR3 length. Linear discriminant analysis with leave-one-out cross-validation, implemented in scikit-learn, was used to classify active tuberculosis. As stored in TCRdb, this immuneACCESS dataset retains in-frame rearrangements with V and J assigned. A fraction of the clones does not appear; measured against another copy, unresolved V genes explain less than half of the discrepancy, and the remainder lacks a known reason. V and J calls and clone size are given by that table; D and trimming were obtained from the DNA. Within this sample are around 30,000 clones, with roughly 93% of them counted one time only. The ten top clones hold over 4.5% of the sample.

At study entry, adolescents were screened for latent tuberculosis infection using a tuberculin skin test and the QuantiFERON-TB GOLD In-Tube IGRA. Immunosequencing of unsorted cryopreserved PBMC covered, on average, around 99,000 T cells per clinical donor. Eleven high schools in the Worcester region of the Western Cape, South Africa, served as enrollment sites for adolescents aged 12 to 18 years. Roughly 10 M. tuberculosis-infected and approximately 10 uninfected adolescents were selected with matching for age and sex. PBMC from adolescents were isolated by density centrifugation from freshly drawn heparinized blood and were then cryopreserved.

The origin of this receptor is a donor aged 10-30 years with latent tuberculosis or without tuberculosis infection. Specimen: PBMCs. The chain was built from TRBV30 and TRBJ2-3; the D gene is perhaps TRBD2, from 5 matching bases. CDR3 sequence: CAWSNVGGYTQYF. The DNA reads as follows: TGTGCCTGGAGTAATGTCGGAGGTTACACGCAGTATTTT.